This is a list of T cell receptor beta chains from one sample in a study of cytomegalovirus exposure and HLA in healthy donors. Sequencing was performed with immunoSEQ multiplex PCR; in TCRdb, only in-frame clones are kept and a portion is missing. Of 55,000 to 70,000 clones listed, around 90% were seen once; the top ten hold approximately 3.4%. Sequencing used PBMCs. The receptor source for this set is a man between 18 and 29 years old in good health and CMV-seronegative. The CDR3 runs from the conserved cysteine through the conserved F or W. Fields, in order: clone size, V gene, D gene, J gene, CDR3 protein, CDR3 DNA. A D gene is named only where the DNA matches it firmly. Clone size appears in some rows only: once, few, many, or a class for an expanded clone.

clone size: -; V gene: TRBV18; D gene: TRBD1; J gene: TRBJ1-2; CDR3 protein: CASSPGQAGYTF; CDR3 DNA: TGTGCCAGCTCACCCGGACAGGCAGGCTACACCTTC
clone size: -; V gene: TRBV18; D gene: TRBD1; J gene: TRBJ1-4; CDR3 protein: CASSPGTGGTEKLFF; CDR3 DNA: TGTGCCAGCTCACCAGGGACAGGGGGCACTGAAAAACTGTTTTTT
clone size: -; V gene: TRBV6-5; D gene: -; J gene: TRBJ2-3; CDR3 protein: CASQTELSSTDTQYF; CDR3 DNA: TGTGCCAGCCAGACAGAGCTCTCTAGCACAGATACGCAGTATTTT
clone size: -; V gene: TRBV10-3; D gene: -; J gene: TRBJ2-7; CDR3 protein: CAISGGRQALAYEQYF; CDR3 DNA: TGTGCCATCAGTGGGGGGAGACAGGCCTTGGCCTACGAGCAGTACTTC
clone size: -; V gene: TRBV7-9; D gene: -; J gene: TRBJ2-1; CDR3 protein: CAIPLLGEGNEQFF; CDR3 DNA: TGTGCCATCCCCCTATTGGGAGAGGGAAATGAGCAGTTCTTC
clone size: -; V gene: TRBV2; D gene: -; J gene: TRBJ1-2; CDR3 protein: CASSEQGLVANYGYTF; CDR3 DNA: TGTGCCAGCAGTGAACAGGGGCTGGTAGCTAACTATGGCTACACCTTC
clone size: -; V gene: TRBV2; D gene: -; J gene: TRBJ1-5; CDR3 protein: CASRGSRINQPQHF; CDR3 DNA: TGTGCCAGCAGGGGCAGTCGAATAAATCAGCCCCAGCATTTT
clone size: -; V gene: TRBV27; D gene: -; J gene: TRBJ2-1; CDR3 protein: CASSFIRLGSNEQFF; CDR3 DNA: TGTGCCAGCAGTTTTATCCGACTAGGCAGCAATGAGCAGTTCTTC
clone size: -; V gene: TRBV11-2; D gene: TRBD1; J gene: TRBJ1-4; CDR3 protein: CASSTSGQGLKLFF; CDR3 DNA: TGTGCCAGCAGCACCTCGGGACAGGGCCTTAAACTGTTTTTT
clone size: -; V gene: TRBV20-1; D gene: -; J gene: TRBJ1-1; CDR3 protein: CSGANTEAFF; CDR3 DNA: TGCAGTGGGGCGAACACTGAAGCTTTCTTT
clone size: once; V gene: TRBV9; D gene: -; J gene: TRBJ1-1; CDR3 protein: CASSVEVRDTEAFF; CDR3 DNA: TGTGCCAGCAGCGTAGAGGTACGGGACACTGAAGCTTTCTTT
clone size: -; V gene: TRBV5-5; D gene: -; J gene: TRBJ2-7; CDR3 protein: CASRVYSSYEQYF; CDR3 DNA: TGTGCCAGCAGGGTATACAGCTCCTACGAGCAGTACTTC
clone size: -; V gene: TRBV4-2; D gene: TRBD1; J gene: TRBJ2-7; CDR3 protein: CASSQAHGTGRSYEQYF; CDR3 DNA: TGTGCCAGCAGCCAAGCCCACGGGACAGGGCGATCCTACGAGCAGTACTTC
clone size: -; V gene: TRBV1; D gene: -; J gene: TRBJ2-7; CDR3 protein: CTSSAAGLAFPQYF; CDR3 DNA: TGCACCAGCAGCGCCGCGGGACTAGCATTCCCGCAGTACTTC
clone size: -; V gene: TRBV28; D gene: TRBD2; J gene: TRBJ2-5; CDR3 protein: CASSIGLAGVRTQYF; CDR3 DNA: TGTGCCAGCAGCATAGGACTAGCGGGAGTGCGGACCCAGTACTTC
clone size: -; V gene: TRBV29-1; D gene: -; J gene: TRBJ1-1; CDR3 protein: CSVGEGVNTEAFF; CDR3 DNA: TGCAGCGTTGGGGAGGGTGTGAACACTGAAGCTTTCTTT
clone size: -; V gene: TRBV28; D gene: -; J gene: TRBJ1-1; CDR3 protein: CASRFNTGNTEAFF; CDR3 DNA: TGTGCCAGCAGGTTTAATACGGGGAACACTGAAGCTTTCTTT
clone size: -; V gene: TRBV27; D gene: -; J gene: TRBJ2-7; CDR3 protein: CASSLSPLAYSYEQYF; CDR3 DNA: TGTGCCAGCAGTTTATCCCCCCTAGCGTACTCCTACGAGCAGTACTTC
clone size: once; V gene: TRBV19; D gene: TRBD2; J gene: TRBJ2-5; CDR3 protein: CASRRASGRETQYF; CDR3 DNA: TGTGCCAGTAGGAGGGCTAGCGGGAGGGAGACCCAGTACTTC
clone size: -; V gene: TRBV6-6; D gene: -; J gene: TRBJ2-2; CDR3 protein: CASSSGSGAGELFF; CDR3 DNA: TGTGCCAGCAGTTCGGGGTCCGGGGCCGGGGAGCTGTTTTTT
clone size: -; V gene: TRBV28; D gene: -; J gene: TRBJ1-2; CDR3 protein: CASRVTSSYGYTF; CDR3 DNA: TGTGCCAGCAGAGTCACGTCTAGCTATGGCTACACCTTC
clone size: few; V gene: TRBV7-2; D gene: -; J gene: TRBJ2-3; CDR3 protein: CASSGSGTDTQYF; CDR3 DNA: TGTGCCAGCAGCGGTAGCGGCACAGATACGCAGTATTTT
clone size: -; V gene: TRBV4-1; D gene: -; J gene: TRBJ2-2; CDR3 protein: CASSQAPGLTGELFF; CDR3 DNA: TGCGCCAGCAGCCAAGCCCCAGGGCTGACCGGGGAGCTGTTTTTT
clone size: -; V gene: TRBV18; D gene: TRBD1; J gene: TRBJ2-3; CDR3 protein: CASSQIGQAHVDTQYF; CDR3 DNA: TGTGCCAGCTCACAGATTGGACAGGCCCACGTGGATACGCAGTATTTT
clone size: -; V gene: TRBV28; D gene: -; J gene: TRBJ2-1; CDR3 protein: CASSQGGGSSYNEQFF; CDR3 DNA: TGTGCCAGTTCACAGGGAGGGGGGAGTTCCTACAATGAGCAGTTCTTC
clone size: -; V gene: TRBV7-3; D gene: TRBD2; J gene: TRBJ2-1; CDR3 protein: CASSWTSGTFNEQFF; CDR3 DNA: TGTGCCAGCAGCTGGACTAGCGGGACTTTCAATGAGCAGTTCTTC
clone size: -; V gene: TRBV5-6; D gene: -; J gene: TRBJ2-3; CDR3 protein: CASSPRRDTQYF; CDR3 DNA: TGTGCCAGCAGCCCACGGAGGGATACGCAGTATTTT
clone size: -; V gene: TRBV5-4; D gene: TRBD2; J gene: TRBJ2-2; CDR3 protein: CASSFLAGTRPGELFF; CDR3 DNA: TGTGCCAGCAGCTTTCTAGCAGGGACTAGACCCGGGGAGCTGTTTTTT
clone size: -; V gene: TRBV2; D gene: -; J gene: TRBJ2-1; CDR3 protein: CASSGNRDNEQFF; CDR3 DNA: TGTGCCAGCAGTGGGAACAGGGACAATGAGCAGTTCTTC
clone size: -; V gene: TRBV27; D gene: -; J gene: TRBJ2-3; CDR3 protein: CASKTYGTSARRTDTQYF; CDR3 DNA: TGTGCCAGCAAAACCTATGGGACTTCCGCACGACGCACAGATACGCAGTATTTT
clone size: -; V gene: TRBV7-8; D gene: TRBD1; J gene: TRBJ1-3; CDR3 protein: CASSFGDGTGAGNTIYF; CDR3 DNA: TGTGCCAGCAGCTTTGGCGACGGGACAGGGGCTGGAAACACCATATATTTT
clone size: once; V gene: TRBV6-5; D gene: -; J gene: TRBJ2-7; CDR3 protein: CASSSFYEQYF; CDR3 DNA: TGTGCCAGCAGTTCCTTCTACGAGCAGTACTTC
clone size: -; V gene: TRBV9; D gene: -; J gene: TRBJ1-2; CDR3 protein: CASSVAGRETYGYTF; CDR3 DNA: TGTGCCAGCAGCGTAGCGGGCAGGGAAACTTATGGCTACACCTTC
clone size: -; V gene: TRBV15; D gene: -; J gene: TRBJ2-7; CDR3 protein: CATSRAPRGFHEQYF; CDR3 DNA: TGTGCCACCAGCAGGGCCCCCCGGGGGTTCCACGAGCAGTACTTC
clone size: -; V gene: TRBV7-2; D gene: -; J gene: TRBJ1-2; CDR3 protein: CASSPFGGNYGYTF; CDR3 DNA: TGTGCCAGCAGCCCCTTCGGGGGTAACTATGGCTACACCTTC
clone size: -; V gene: TRBV28; D gene: TRBD2; J gene: TRBJ2-5; CDR3 protein: CATDLAGTGETQYF; CDR3 DNA: TGTGCCACAGATCTAGCGGGGACCGGGGAGACCCAGTACTTC
clone size: -; V gene: TRBV2; D gene: -; J gene: TRBJ1-4; CDR3 protein: CASSSSGRREKLFF; CDR3 DNA: TGTGCCAGCAGTTCCTCGGGGAGGAGGGAAAAACTGTTTTTT
clone size: -; V gene: TRBV7-2; D gene: TRBD1; J gene: TRBJ1-1; CDR3 protein: CASSFGGGGMNTEAFF; CDR3 DNA: TGTGCCAGCAGCTTTGGAGGGGGCGGGATGAACACTGAAGCTTTCTTT
clone size: -; V gene: TRBV7-9; D gene: -; J gene: TRBJ2-1; CDR3 protein: CASSFPGGRSSYNEQFF; CDR3 DNA: TGTGCCAGCAGCTTTCCCGGGGGAAGAAGCTCCTACAATGAGCAGTTCTTC
clone size: -; V gene: TRBV28; D gene: -; J gene: TRBJ2-7; CDR3 protein: CASSLPLDSLYEQYF; CDR3 DNA: TGTGCCAGCAGTTTACCCCTCGACAGTTTATACGAGCAGTACTTC
clone size: once; V gene: TRBV6-5; D gene: -; J gene: TRBJ2-1; CDR3 protein: CASSYGGNNEQFF; CDR3 DNA: TGTGCCAGCAGTTACGGCGGAAACAATGAGCAGTTCTTC